This T cell receptor beta chain appears in the sequencing data of a study of response to subunit inactivated influenza vaccine. General study points: Seasonal influenza vaccination, on each occasion, was suggested by the authors to recruit few new T cells.

The V and J ends lost 1 base and 0 bases respectively, with 10 bases between them. CDR3 length: 16 residues. Germline CDR1 and CDR2: MGHRA and YSYEKL. In regard to this clonotype: Its antigen is as yet unknown.

TCRdb reprocessed the RT-PCR reads via MiXCR and lists one record per CDR3 protein. Of over 150,000 distinct CDR3 sequences listed, approximately 11% were seen once; the top ten hold around 40%. The sequencing here drew on CD8+ T cells sorted from PBMCs, taken about 24 months after vaccination. The genes are TRBV4-1 and TRBJ1-3, with D hard to call. The sequence derives from a man between 50 and 75 years old who received an inactivated influenza vaccine. The CDR3 bases are TGCGCCAGCAGCCAAGTTCGAGGAGACTCTGGAAACACCATATATTTT. It translates to CASSQVRGDSGNTIYF.